The 17 T cell receptor beta chains below were found in one sample sequenced in a study of tumor-infiltrating lymphocytes in oesophageal squamous cell carcinoma. TCRdb recomputed calls from the PCR reads with MiXCR, one row per CDR3 protein. The profile shows just under 20,000 distinct CDR3 sequences, approximately 40% of them singletons. The sequencing input was esophageal tumor tissue. These receptors all stem from a male donor with esophageal squamous cell carcinoma.

CDR3 bases: TGTGCCAGCAGCTTAGCGCAGGGCGGCACAGATACGCAGTTCTTC. It specifies CASSLAQGGTDTQFF. The V and J genes are TRBV11-2 and TRBJ2-3, with a possible D match to TRBD1 (5 bases). The J call may be faulty, since TRBJ2-1 better matches the DNA end. This CDR3 region has 15 residues. CDR1 is SGHAT, CDR2 FQNNGV, per germline.

The chain is built from TRBV6-1 and TRBJ1-2, with D unresolved. Germline assignment: CDR1 MNHNS and CDR2 SASEGT. Between the trimmed V and J ends, which lost 7 bases and 4 bases, there was a span of 13 bases. CDR3 length equals 13 residues. The CDR3 nucleotides read TGTGCCAGCACCGAAAGGCAGACCTATGGCTACACCTTC. As protein: CASTERQTYGYTF.

This clonotype was recorded once. The chain links TRBV7-2 to TRBJ2-1; D uncertain. Near its end, the DNA agrees better with TRBJ2-7, so the J call may be wrong. Germline-derived CDR1 and CDR2 are SGHTA and FQGNSA. This CDR3 has 16 amino acids. The CDR3 coding sequence is TGTGCCAGCAGCGCGGACCCTCTCATATCCCCCTACGAGCAGTACTTC. Its protein is CASSADPLISPYEQYF.

This clonotype was counted many times. The chain combines TRBV25-1 with TRBJ1-1; D unclear. The CDR3 totals 13 residues. Trimming removed 1 base from V and 4 bases from J, with 7 bases in between. Germline CDR1 and CDR2: MGHDK and SYGVNS. The chain's CDR3 is CASSESPGTEAFF. CDR3 in DNA: TGTGCCAGCAGTGAATCGCCGGGCACTGAAGCTTTCTTT.

A remark on this clonotype: This sequence may be a read error, since a much larger clone differs from it by one base. The J gene is TRBJ2-1, the V gene TRBV2; TRBD2 is a possible D gene (5 bases). Per the germline V gene, CDR1 is SNHLY and CDR2 is FYNNEI. Trimming shortened V by 9 bases and J by 10 bases, and 19 bases separated the two germline ends. The CDR3 spans 13 residues. The CDR3 DNA reads as TGTGCCAGTTCACGGGAAAGGGATTACGAGCAGTTCTTC. Translated: CASSRERDYEQFF.

This chain connects TRBV6-8 to TRBJ2-3, with 10 bases aligning to TRBD1. Germline CDR1 reads MNHGY; CDR2 reads SAAAGT. Losses at the gene ends were 5 bases for V and 0 bases for J; bases not matched to a gene: 5. The CDR3 loop spans 16 amino acids. This CDR3 is CASSGQGVKSTDTQYF. The CDR3 DNA follows: TGTGCCAGCAGTGGACAGGGGGTGAAAAGCACAGATACGCAGTATTTT.

A word on this clonotype: Given a much more abundant clone one base away, this may be a read error. The rearrangement uses TRBV18 and TRBJ2-5; D call uncertain. This CDR3 has 14 residues. The V end was cut by 1 base, the J end by 3 bases, with 9 bases between. Germline CDR1 reads KGHSH; CDR2 reads LQKENI. The CDR3 DNA reads TGTGCCAGCTCACCACGGCCGCTCAAAGAGACCCAGTACTTC. It is translated as CASSPRPLKETQYF.

A note on this clonotype: The limits of the CDR3 on the DNA are not certain, so only TCRdb's listed CDR3 is given. This chain connects TRBV12-3 or TRBV12-4 to TRBJ2-1; TRBD1 reflects the table's D call only, with no check against the DNA. The CDR3 is made up of 14 amino acids, end residues included. The CDR3 protein is CASSFVRRREEQYF.

V gene TRBV11-1 combines with J gene TRBJ2-1, with D possibly being TRBD1 or TRBD2 (5 bases each). The CDR3 covers 12 residues. Trimming shortened V by 6 bases and J by 8 bases, and 11 bases separated the two germline ends. Per the germline V gene, CDR1 is SGHAT and CDR2 is FQDESV (reference sequence). Written as DNA, the CDR3 is TGTGCCAGCAGGCCGGGGCCACATGAGCAGTTCTTC. It yields the protein CASRPGPHEQFF.

This clonotype was counted many times. This chain links TRBV5-1 with TRBJ2-5, with D possibly TRBD1 on 5 matching bases. V was clipped by 4 bases and J by 5 bases, with 21 bases between them. The CDR3 extends over 16 amino acids. Germline V CDR1 and CDR2: SGHRS, YFSETQ. The CDR3 DNA follows: TGCGCCAGCAGCCCGGACCCCTACAGGACACGGGAGACCCAGTACTTC. This sequence encodes CASSPDPYRTRETQYF.

This clonotype has a single count. The rearrangement joins TRBV7-8 to TRBJ2-7, with 9 bases identical to TRBD2. Germline-derived CDR1 and CDR2 are SGHVS and FQNEAQ. The CDR3 extends over 17 amino acids. V gave up 5 bases and J gave up 7 bases; unmatched junction bases: 18. CDR3 nucleotide sequence: TGTGCCAGCAGCCCCCCCCGGGGTAGCGGGAGAATCGATGAGCAGTACTTC. This sequence encodes CASSPPRGSGRIDEQYF.

This clonotype was observed at least ten times. This chain uses TRBV5-1 with TRBJ1-3; no clear D gene. V lost 1 base and J 0 bases, leaving 8 bases between the germline ends. CDR1 SGHRS and CDR2 YFSETQ come from the germline V gene. The CDR3 contains 15 residues. The CDR3 loop reads CASSLYGDSGNTIYF. The CDR3 DNA reads as TGCGCCAGCAGCTTGTACGGAGACTCTGGAAACACCATATATTTT.

This rearrangement joins TRBV28 to TRBJ1-6, with D unclear. This CDR3 has 15 residues. V lost 5 bases to trimming and J lost 0 bases, with 8 bases between them. The germline V gene has CDR1 MDHEN and CDR2 SYDVKM. Here the CDR3 reads CASSTASSYNSPLHF. The CDR3 DNA follows: TGTGCCAGCAGTACCGCTAGCTCCTATAATTCACCCCTCCACTTT.

V usage is TRBV12-3 or TRBV12-4 and J usage is TRBJ2-4, with 11 nucleotides matching TRBD2. Trimming at V came to 4 bases and at J to 15 bases, leaving 20 bases not matched to a gene. The CDR3 extends over 17 amino acids. In DNA, the CDR3 is TGTGCCAGCAGTTCCCCGCTAGCGGGAGGCCACACCGGGGAGCTGTACTTC. Translated, it gives CASSSPLAGGHTGELYF.

This clonotype was found many times. A much bigger clone sits one base away, suggesting this may be a read error. This chain links TRBV7-6 with TRBJ2-5; no reliable D call. The CDR3 totals 13 residues. V was cut by 2 bases and J by 11 bases, with 15 bases left in between. The germline CDR1 and CDR2 sequences are SGHVS and FNYEAQ. CDR3 in amino acids: CASSLLLYNEQYF. DNA of the CDR3: TGTGCCAGCAGCTTATTGTTGTACAATGAGCAGTACTTC.

Concerning this clonotype itself: Given the absence of the conserved phenylalanine or tryptophan at the CDR3 end, a read error is likely. Because the CDR3's place on the DNA is in doubt, the DNA is left out and the CDR3 is given as listed by TCRdb. The rearrangement links TRBV5-3 to TRBJ2-5; the DNA was not used to check the table's D call, TRBD1. TRBV5-3 is placed among ORFs of uncertain function. The length of the CDR3 is 17 amino acids, counting both ends. Here the CDR3 reads CASSLVRGQNYGYTFGS.

Remarks on this clonotype: Because it lacks the conserved phenylalanine or tryptophan at the end, this CDR3 is likely a read error. No DNA is shown, since the ends of the CDR3 on it are uncertain; the CDR3 is the one TCRdb lists. V usage is TRBV12-5 and J usage is TRBJ1-1. The CDR3 extends over 15 residues, inclusive of both ends. Looked up from germline, CDR1 is LGHNT and CDR2 is FRNRAP. This CDR3 is CASGLGRFNEQFFGQ.